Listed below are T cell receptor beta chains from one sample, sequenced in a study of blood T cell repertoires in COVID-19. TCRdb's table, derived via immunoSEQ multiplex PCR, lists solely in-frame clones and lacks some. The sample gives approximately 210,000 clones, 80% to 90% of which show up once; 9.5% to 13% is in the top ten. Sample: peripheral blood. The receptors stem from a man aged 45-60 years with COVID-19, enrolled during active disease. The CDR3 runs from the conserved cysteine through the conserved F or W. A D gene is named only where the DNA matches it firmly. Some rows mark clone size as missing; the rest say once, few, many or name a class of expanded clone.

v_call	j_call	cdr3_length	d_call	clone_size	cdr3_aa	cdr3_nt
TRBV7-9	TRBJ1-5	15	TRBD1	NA	CASSLDDRANQPQHF	TGTGCCAGCAGCTTAGACGACAGGGCAAACCAGCCCCAGCATTTT
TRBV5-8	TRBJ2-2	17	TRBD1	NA	CASSLREGAQNTGELFF	TGTGCCAGCAGCTTGCGTGAGGGGGCGCAGAACACCGGGGAGCTGTTTTTT
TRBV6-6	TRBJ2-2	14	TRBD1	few	CASTQTGGTGELFF	TGTGCCAGCACCCAGACAGGGGGCACCGGGGAGCTGTTTTTT
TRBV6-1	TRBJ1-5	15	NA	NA	CASSEGEASNQPQHF	TGTGCCAGCAGTGAAGGGGAGGCAAGCAATCAGCCCCAGCATTTT
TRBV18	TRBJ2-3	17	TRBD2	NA	CASSPPGTSGGTDTQYF	TGTGCCAGCTCACCCCCAGGGACTAGCGGGGGTACAGATACGCAGTATTTT
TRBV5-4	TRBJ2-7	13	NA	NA	CASSLVGGDEQYF	TGTGCCAGCAGCTTGGTCGGCGGGGACGAGCAGTACTTC
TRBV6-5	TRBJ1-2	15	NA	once	CASSHRQAPVGGYTF	TGTGCCAGCAGTCATCGACAGGCCCCAGTGGGTGGCTACACCTTC
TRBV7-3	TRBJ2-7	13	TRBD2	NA	CASSPVGGSEQYF	TGTGCCAGCAGCCCAGTCGGGGGGAGCGAGCAGTACTTC
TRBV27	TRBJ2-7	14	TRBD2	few	CASKASGRRAEQYF	TGTGCCAGCAAGGCTAGCGGGAGGAGGGCCGAGCAGTACTTC
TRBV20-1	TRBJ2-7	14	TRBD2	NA	CSASGASGGYEQYF	TGCAGTGCTAGTGGGGCTAGCGGAGGCTACGAGCAGTACTTC
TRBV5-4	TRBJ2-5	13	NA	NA	CASSYDWQETQYF	TGTGCCAGCAGCTACGACTGGCAAGAGACCCAGTACTTC
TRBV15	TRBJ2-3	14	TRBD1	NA	CATTRDRGTDTQYF	TGTGCCACCACGCGGGACAGGGGAACAGATACGCAGTATTTT
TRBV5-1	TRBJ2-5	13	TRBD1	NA	CASRGDSQETQYF	TGCGCCAGCAGGGGGGACAGTCAAGAGACCCAGTACTTC
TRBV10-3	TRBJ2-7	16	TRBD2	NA	CAISEGGTSGSYEQYF	TGTGCCATCAGTGAGGGTGGGACTAGCGGATCCTACGAGCAGTACTTC
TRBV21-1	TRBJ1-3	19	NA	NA	CASSKVRRNRGRLGNTIYF	TGTGCCAGCAGCAAAGTGAGGAGGAACAGGGGGCGGCTTGGAAACACCATATATTTT
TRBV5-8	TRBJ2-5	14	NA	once	CASSLVTPQETQYF	TGTGCCAGCAGCTTGGTTACTCCCCAAGAGACCCAGTACTTC
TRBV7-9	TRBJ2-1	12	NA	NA	CASSLSIRQWFF	TGTGCCAGCAGCTTATCAATCCGACAGTGGTTCTTC
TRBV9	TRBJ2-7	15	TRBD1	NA	CASSVAGQGAGEQYF	TGTGCCAGCAGCGTAGCGGGACAGGGGGCGGGGGAGCAGTACTTC
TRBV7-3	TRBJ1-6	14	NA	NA	CASSLMAQMETLHF	TGTGCCAGCAGCTTGATGGCCCAGATGGAGACCCTCCACTTT
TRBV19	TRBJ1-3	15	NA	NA	CASSISSGFGNTIYF	TGTGCCAGTAGTATATCATCGGGATTTGGAAACACCATATATTTT
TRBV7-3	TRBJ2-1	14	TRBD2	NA	CASSPGREHNEQFF	TGTGCCAGCAGTCCAGGGCGGGAGCACAATGAGCAGTTCTTC
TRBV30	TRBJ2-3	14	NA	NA	CAWSKSGGRDTQYF	TGTGCCTGGAGCAAAAGTGGGGGCAGGGATACGCAGTATTTT
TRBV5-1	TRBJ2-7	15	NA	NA	CASSLALGADYEQYF	TGCGCCAGCAGCTTGGCGTTGGGGGCTGACTACGAGCAGTACTTC
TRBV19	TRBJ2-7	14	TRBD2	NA	CASAPLAGDDEQYF	TGTGCCAGCGCCCCCCTAGCGGGAGATGACGAGCAGTACTTC
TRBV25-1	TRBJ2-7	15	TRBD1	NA	CASSLAGTGGYEQYF	TGTGCCAGCAGCCTGGCCGGGACAGGGGGGTACGAGCAGTACTTC
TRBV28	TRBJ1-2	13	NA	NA	CASSFNRDYGYTF	TGTGCCAGCAGTTTCAACAGGGACTATGGCTACACCTTC
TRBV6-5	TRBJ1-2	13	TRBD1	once	CASSIGTAYGYTF	TGTGCCAGCAGCATAGGGACAGCCTATGGCTACACCTTC
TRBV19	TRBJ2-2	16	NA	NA	CASSYWGTQNTGELFF	TGTGCCAGTAGCTACTGGGGGACTCAAAACACCGGGGAGCTGTTTTTT
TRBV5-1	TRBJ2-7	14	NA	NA	CASSYETVSYEQYF	TGCGCCAGCAGCTACGAGACTGTATCCTACGAGCAGTACTTC
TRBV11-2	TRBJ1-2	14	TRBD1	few	CASSRGQRPYGYTF	TGTGCCAGCAGCCGGGGACAGCGGCCTTATGGCTACACCTTC
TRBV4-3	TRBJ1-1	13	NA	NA	CASSQDMNTEAFF	TGCGCCAGCAGCCAAGACATGAACACTGAAGCTTTCTTT
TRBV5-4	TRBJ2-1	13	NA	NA	CASSYVLYNEQFF	TGTGCCAGCAGCTATGTCTTATACAATGAGCAGTTCTTC
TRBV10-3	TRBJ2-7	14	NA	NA	CAISELRTESGEYF	TGTGCCATCAGTGAGTTAAGGACAGAAAGTGGGGAGTACTTC
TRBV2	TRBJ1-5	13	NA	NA	CASRRDSNQPQHF	TGTGCCAGCCGGAGGGATAGCAATCAGCCCCAGCATTTT
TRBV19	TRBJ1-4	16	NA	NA	CASSPDRPATNEKLFF	TGTGCCAGTAGTCCAGACAGGCCCGCAACTAATGAAAAACTGTTTTTT
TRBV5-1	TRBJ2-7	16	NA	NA	CASSFGSRTGPDEQYF	TGCGCCAGCAGCTTTGGGAGTAGAACAGGGCCCGACGAGCAGTACTTC
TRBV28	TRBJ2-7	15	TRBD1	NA	CASSSGDRVQPEQYF	TGTGCCAGCAGTTCAGGCGACAGGGTGCAGCCCGAGCAGTACTTC
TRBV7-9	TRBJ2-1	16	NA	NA	CASSRIADPAGNEQFF	TGTGCCAGCAGCCGGATAGCGGACCCCGCGGGGAATGAGCAGTTCTTC
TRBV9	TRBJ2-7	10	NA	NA	CPRVEEEQYF	TGTCCCAGGGTAGAGGAGGAGCAGTACTTC
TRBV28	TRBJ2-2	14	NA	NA	CASLERRDTGELFF	TGTGCCAGCCTGGAGAGGAGGGACACCGGGGAGCTGTTTTTT
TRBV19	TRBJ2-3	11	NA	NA	CASGSADTQYF	TGTGCCAGTGGAAGCGCAGATACGCAGTATTTT
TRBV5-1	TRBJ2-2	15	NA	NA	CASSSPGTNTGELFF	TGCGCCAGCAGCTCTCCTGGGACTAACACCGGGGAGCTGTTTTTT
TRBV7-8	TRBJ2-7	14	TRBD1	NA	CASSLSGQGYEQYF	TGTGCCAGCAGCTTAAGCGGACAGGGGTACGAGCAGTACTTC
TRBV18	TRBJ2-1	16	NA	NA	CASSRGQPELYNEQFF	TGTGCCAGCTCGCGGGGACAGCCCGAACTCTACAATGAGCAGTTCTTC
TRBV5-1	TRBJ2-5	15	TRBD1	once	CASSLGDSNQETQYF	TGCGCCAGCAGCTTGGGGGACAGCAACCAAGAGACCCAGTACTTC
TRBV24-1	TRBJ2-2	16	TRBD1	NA	CATSDHRGRVTGELFF	TGTGCCACCAGTGATCACAGGGGGCGGGTCACCGGGGAGCTGTTTTTT
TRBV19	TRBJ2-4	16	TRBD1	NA	CASSGQGVPPKNIQYF	TGTGCCAGTAGTGGACAGGGAGTCCCCCCCAAAAACATTCAGTACTTC
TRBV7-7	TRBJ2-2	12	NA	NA	CASSLGAGELFF	TGTGCCAGCAGCTTAGGAGCCGGGGAGCTGTTTTTT
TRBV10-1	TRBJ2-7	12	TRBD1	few	CASSGTGNEQYF	TGCGCCAGCAGTGGGACAGGGAACGAGCAGTACTTC
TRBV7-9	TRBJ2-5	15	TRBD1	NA	CASSLAGGIQETQYF	TGTGCCAGCAGCTTGGCAGGGGGCATCCAAGAGACCCAGTACTTC
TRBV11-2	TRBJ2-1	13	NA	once	CASSLHGGNEQFF	TGTGCCAGCAGCCTCCACGGCGGTAATGAGCAGTTCTTC
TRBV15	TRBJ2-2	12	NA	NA	CATSLGASELFF	TGTGCCACCAGCCTGGGGGCGAGTGAGCTGTTTTTT